The 28 T cell receptor beta chains listed next were all sequenced from one sample in a study of blood T cell repertoires in COVID-19. TCRdb keeps only in-frame clones here, not all; method: immunoSEQ multiplex PCR. Found here are 350,000 or so clones, roughly 90% of them singletons; the top ten hold approximately 18%. Sequences were obtained from PBMCs or T cells enriched from blood (not recorded which). These receptors all stem from a woman aged 25 to 39 who had recovered from COVID-19.

The chain has TRBV27 and TRBJ1-2; D remains unclear. From germline, CDR1 is MNHEY and CDR2 SMNVEV (reference sequence). The ends were cut back, 4 bases at V and 8 bases at J, with 14 bases in the middle. This CDR3 region has 13 residues. CDR3: CASSSEVGFGYTF. The CDR3 DNA reads TGTGCCAGCAGTTCCGAGGTCGGTTTCGGCTACACCTTC.

Here the CDR3 reads CASSDSYLLLSYNEQFF. CDR3 DNA sequence: TGTGCCAGCAGTGACAGTTACCTCCTCCTCTCCTACAATGAGCAGTTCTTC. The chain uses TRBV6-1 and TRBJ2-1, with D uncertain. Germline V lookup: CDR1 MNHNS, CDR2 SASEGT. The CDR3 is 17 amino acids. The V end was cut by 3 bases, the J end by 0 bases, with 15 bases between.

Here the CDR3 reads CASSPGEGLSSYEQYF. The CDR3 region has the DNA TGTGCCAGCAGCCCGGGGGAGGGTTTAAGCTCCTACGAGCAGTACTTC. This sequence joins TRBV13 and TRBJ2-7; 7 bases map to TRBD2. The CDR3 spans 16 residues. Germline trimming cut 5 bases from V and 0 bases from J; bases unmatched to any gene: 10. Germline V gene data show CDR1 as PRHDT and CDR2 as FYEKMQ (reference sequence).

V is TRBV27 and J is TRBJ1-1; 7 nucleotides match TRBD1. V gave up 7 bases and J gave up 5 bases; unmatched junction bases: 13. The CDR3 spans 15 residues. Germline CDR1 reads MNHEY; CDR2 reads SMNVEV (reference sequence). DNA of the CDR3: TGTGCCAGCACACCGCGGACAGGCGGGGGGACTGAAGCTTTCTTT. Translating it yields CASTPRTGGGTEAFF.

The CDR3 protein is CSAERGEQYF. In DNA form, the CDR3 reads TGCAGTGCCGAGCGGGGCGAGCAGTACTTC. V usage is TRBV20-1 and J usage is TRBJ2-7, with 7 bases identical to TRBD2. After removal of 6 bases from V and 6 bases from J, the junction contained 2 bases not matched to a gene. The CDR3 totals 10 residues. The germline gives CDR1 DFQATT, CDR2 SNEGSKA (reference sequence).

This rearrangement joins TRBV5-4 to TRBJ1-1, with a weak D call TRBD1 (6 bases). This CDR3 is 15 amino acids long. Germline V gives CDR1 SGHNT, CDR2 YYREEE (reference sequence). Trimming removed 4 bases from V and 3 bases from J, with 16 bases in between. CDR3 in DNA: TGTGCCAGCAGCAGGGACACGGGGAGGGACACTGAAGCTTTCTTT. This sequence encodes CASSRDTGRDTEAFF.

V and J are TRBV4-1 and TRBJ2-2; D is uncertain. Germline-derived CDR1 and CDR2 are MGHRA and YSYEKL. Trimming left V 0 bases short and J 6 bases short, with 8 bases between. The CDR3 spans 14 residues. The CDR3, as DNA: TGCGCCAGCAGCCAAGATCTCGTCCCCGGGGAGCTGTTTTTT. Its protein product is CASSQDLVPGELFF.

The rearrangement links TRBV4-3 to TRBJ2-3, with D possibly matching TRBD2 (7 bases). V was clipped by 0 bases and J by 4 bases, with 20 bases between them. The length of the CDR3 is 18 residues. Germline V gene lookup returns CDR1 LGHNA and CDR2 YSLEER. The CDR3, as DNA: TGCGCCAGCAGCCAAGATTTCTTTAGGGGGGGGGCGTCAGATACGCAGTATTTT. Protein sequence: CASSQDFFRGGASDTQYF.

CDR3 sequence reads: CASSRMTGGNTEAFF. CDR3 bases: TGTGCCAGCAGTCGAATGACAGGGGGCAACACTGAAGCTTTCTTT. The rearrangement uses TRBV6-2 or TRBV6-3 and TRBJ1-1, with 10 positions matching TRBD1. In germline, CDR1 is MNHEY, CDR2 SVGEGT. Unmatched junction bases numbered 5, after V lost 5 bases and J lost 2 bases. This CDR3 spans 15 amino acids.

This clone was detected a few times. This chain joins TRBV27 and TRBJ2-1; 11 positions match TRBD2. The CDR3 loop spans 16 amino acids. V gave up 3 bases and J gave up 10 bases; unmatched junction bases: 11. CDR1 and CDR2 from the germline V gene are MNHEY and SMNVEV (reference sequence). CDR3 in amino acids: CASSLRGVASGREQFF. The CDR3 bases are TGTGCCAGCAGTTTGAGGGGGGTAGCTAGCGGGAGGGAGCAGTTCTTC.

The chain carries TRBV7-9 and TRBJ1-3, with D possibly matching TRBD1 (6 bases). Deletions cut 2 bases from V and 2 bases from J, with 10 bases between. This CDR3 has 15 residues. CDR1 SEHNR and CDR2 FQNEAQ come from the germline V gene (reference sequence). The CDR3 DNA reads as TGTGCCAGCAGCTTACAGGGGTCGGCTGGAAACACCATATATTTT. Translation: CASSLQGSAGNTIYF.

The chain has TRBV9 and TRBJ2-4; TRBD2 agrees at 13 bases. Per germline, CDR1 SGDLS and CDR2 YYNGEE. V gave up 3 bases and J gave up 2 bases; unmatched junction bases: 2. The CDR3 loop spans 16 amino acids. Written as DNA, the CDR3 is TGTGCCAGCAGCGGACTAGCGGGAGGTCCCAAAAACATTCAGTACTTC. It yields the protein CASSGLAGGPKNIQYF.

This sequence joins TRBV9 and TRBJ2-1, with 11 nucleotides matching TRBD2. The CDR3 is made up of 15 amino acids. The germline V gene encodes CDR1 SGDLS and CDR2 YYNGEE. V shed 3 bases, J shed 8 bases, and the junction held 7 bases outside the gene matches. The CDR3 sequence is CASSDLAGGLDEQFF. The CDR3 DNA reads as TGTGCCAGCAGCGACCTAGCGGGGGGTTTGGATGAGCAGTTCTTC.

Regarding this clone: The same CDR3 arises from other DNA sequences in this sample as well. The chain recombines TRBV5-1 with TRBJ2-7; TRBD2 agrees at 10 bases. This CDR3 has 14 residues. Germline-derived CDR1 and CDR2 are SGHRS and YFSETQ. The J segment lost 4 bases and the V segment lost 0 bases, leaving 1 base of the junction unmatched. The CDR3 DNA reads as TGCGCCAGCAGCTTGGGGGGACTAGCGTACGAGCAGTACTTC. Amino acid sequence: CASSLGGLAYEQYF.

V is TRBV9 and J is TRBJ1-1, with D possibly matching TRBD1 (6 bases). Deletions cut 0 bases from V and 3 bases from J, with 15 bases between. Germline CDR1 SGDLS, CDR2 YYNGEE. The CDR3 runs to 16 residues. The DNA of the CDR3 is TGTGCCAGCAGCGTAGCTACGGGGGGGGCGGACACTGAAGCTTTCTTT. Translation gives CASSVATGGADTEAFF.

The rearrangement joins TRBV19 to TRBJ1-5; a weak D match, TRBD1 (5 bases). Trimming removed 3 bases at V and 0 bases at J, with 9 bases between. The CDR3 is 15 residues long. Germline CDR1 and CDR2: LNHDA and SQIVND (reference sequence). The CDR3 DNA reads as TGTGCCAGTAGTATGGGGGGATATAGCAATCAGCCCCAGCATTTT. Protein sequence: CASSMGGYSNQPQHF.

This clone was seen just once. The V call is TRBV12-3 or TRBV12-4, the J call TRBJ2-1; D is possibly TRBD1 (6 bases). This CDR3 region has 13 residues. V was pared by 7 bases and J by 0 bases, with 7 bases between. CDR3 DNA sequence: TGTGCCAGCAAAGGGGGCTCCTACAATGAGCAGTTCTTC. Protein sequence: CASKGGSYNEQFF.

The V gene is TRBV6-1, the J gene TRBJ2-7, with 7 bases lining up with TRBD1. CDR1 is MNHNS and CDR2 is SASEGT in the germline V gene. The CDR3 consists of 12 residues. Unmatched junction bases numbered 4, after V lost 5 bases and J lost 6 bases. The CDR3 sequence is CASSPTGAEQYF. The CDR3 nucleotides read TGTGCCAGCAGTCCCACAGGGGCCGAGCAGTACTTC.

The chain links TRBV6-5 to TRBJ1-1; 7 nucleotides align to TRBD1. The germline V gene has CDR1 MNHEY and CDR2 SVGAGI. V trimming: 7 bases; J trimming: 3 bases; junction bases outside the gene matches: 8. The CDR3 contains 14 residues. CDR3 DNA sequence: TGTGCCAGCACTCCAGAGGGGGCGTACACTGAAGCTTTCTTT. Protein sequence: CASTPEGAYTEAFF.

This chain links TRBV28 with TRBJ1-5; 7 nucleotides line up with TRBD1. V shed 6 bases, J shed 3 bases, and the junction held 2 bases outside the gene matches. Germline V CDR1 and CDR2: MDHEN, SYDVKM. This CDR3 is built from 13 residues. CDR3 nucleotide sequence: TGTGCCAGCAGGACAGGGACCAATCAGCCCCAGCATTTT. Residues: CASRTGTNQPQHF.

The V call is TRBV27, the J call TRBJ2-1, with TRBD2 as a possible D gene (6 bases). CDR1 and CDR2 (germline): MNHEY, SMNVEV (reference sequence). Trimming cost V 0 bases and J 4 bases, with 10 bases left between them. There are 15 residues in the CDR3. The CDR3 protein is CASSLSLGGYNEQFF. The CDR3 bases are TGTGCCAGCAGTTTATCTCTGGGGGGTTACAATGAGCAGTTCTTC.

This CDR3 reads CASSLWEGRSYEQYF. The CDR3 DNA is TGTGCCAGCAGTTTATGGGAGGGTCGCTCCTACGAGCAGTACTTC. This sequence joins TRBV28 and TRBJ2-7; TRBD2 is a possible D gene (6 bases). CDR3 length: 15 amino acids. V was clipped by 0 bases and J by 0 bases, with 9 bases between them. The germline gives CDR1 MDHEN, CDR2 SYDVKM.

The chain joins TRBV19 to TRBJ2-7, with 9 bases matching TRBD1. V trimming: 6 bases; J trimming: 3 bases; junction bases outside the gene matches: 3. The CDR3 sequence is 13 residues long. Germline CDR1 and CDR2: LNHDA and SQIVND (reference sequence). The CDR3 sequence is CASSGTGNYEQYF. CDR3 in DNA: TGTGCCAGTAGCGGGACAGGGAACTACGAGCAGTACTTC.

The chain combines TRBV5-5 with TRBJ1-5; maybe TRBD1 (5 bases). The CDR3 extends over 16 amino acids. Germline V gene data show CDR1 as SGHKS and CDR2 as YYEKEE (reference sequence). The ends were cut back, 4 bases at V and 4 bases at J, with 18 bases in the middle. The chain's CDR3 is CASSPGGMLGNQPQHF. The CDR3 nucleotides read TGTGCCAGCAGCCCCGGGGGGATGTTGGGGAATCAGCCCCAGCATTTT.

This sequence joins TRBV6-5 and TRBJ1-1; a possible D gene is TRBD1 (6 bases). The germline V gene has CDR1 MNHEY and CDR2 SVGAGI. The CDR3 loop spans 14 amino acids. Deletions cut 7 bases from V and 3 bases from J, with 15 bases between. The CDR3 protein is CASTYRTGHTEAFF. DNA of the CDR3: TGTGCCAGCACCTATCGCACAGGGCACACTGAAGCTTTCTTT.

The chain couples TRBV5-1 to TRBJ1-4; no reliable D call. Germline-derived CDR1 and CDR2 are SGHRS and YFSETQ. The ends were cut back, 1 base at V and 5 bases at J, with 15 bases in the middle. The CDR3 runs to 16 residues. The CDR3 sequence: CASSLSPRTGNEKLFF. DNA for the CDR3: TGCGCCAGCAGCTTGTCCCCGCGGACGGGAAATGAAAAACTGTTTTTT.

The chain links TRBV11-1 to TRBJ2-7, with 7 nucleotides matching TRBD1. The CDR3 extends over 15 amino acids. Germline V lookup: CDR1 SGHAT, CDR2 FQDESV (reference sequence). The V and J ends lost 5 bases and 7 bases, in that order; junction bases with no gene match: 14. The CDR3: CASSHNEGGAGEQYF. As DNA, the CDR3 is TGTGCCAGCAGCCACAATGAAGGGGGCGCGGGTGAGCAGTACTTC.

The chain has TRBV19 and TRBJ1-4; possibly TRBD1 for D (5 bases). V dropped 3 bases and J dropped 10 bases, with 21 bases sitting between them. Germline CDR1 is LNHDA and CDR2 is SQIVND (reference sequence). This CDR3 spans 16 amino acids. The CDR3 nucleotides read TGTGCCAGTAGTATTCCTTACAGGAGTCGGCTGGTAAAACTGTTTTTT. It codes for CASSIPYRSRLVKLFF.